This TCR beta chain was documented in a study of cytomegalovirus exposure and HLA in healthy donors. CDR1 and CDR2 from the germline V gene are MDHEN and SYDVKM. CDR3 length: 18 amino acids. J gave up 6 bases and V 6 bases, and 19 bases lay outside the gene matches. A remark on this clone: Its antigen is undetermined.

The table came from immunoSEQ multiplex PCR; TCRdb's copy has only in-frame clones and leaves some out. The data show 200,000 to 250,000 clones, with less than 90% seen just once and less than 7% held by the top ten. Whole-study results and caveats: The study found most TCR sequences rare, yet found some public TCRs in many donors. According to the study, around 160 TCR beta chains were cytomegalovirus-associated.

This rearrangement joins TRBV28 to TRBJ1-5; TRBD1 matches 8 bases. The sequenced material came from PBMCs. This sequence was found in a woman aged 18 to 35 in good health and CMV-seronegative. For the CDR3, the DNA is TGTGCCAGCAGAGTACTCTATGACAGGGGCAGGATCGGTCAGCCCCAGCATTTT. Protein sequence: CASRVLYDRGRIGQPQHF.